These 5 T cell receptor beta chains were all obtained from the same sample, sequenced in a study of T cell changes during pregnancy in multiple sclerosis. The repertoire was sequenced with immunoSEQ multiplex PCR; TCRdb's copy has only in-frame clones and lacks some. The sample has more than 25,000 clones; 90% to 95% are singletons. Material: CD4+ T cells from peripheral blood mononuclear cells, obtained in the first trimester of pregnancy. Source of these receptors: a female donor with multiple sclerosis, enrolled in a pregnancy study.

The chain combines TRBV5-1 with TRBJ1-1; D uncertain. Germline CDR1 is SGHRS and CDR2 is YFSETQ. The CDR3 is made up of 14 amino acids. Trimming cost V 4 bases and J 4 bases, with 14 bases left between them. The CDR3 loop is CASSLGFEGTEAFF. As DNA, the CDR3 is TGCGCCAGCAGCCTGGGATTCGAGGGCACTGAAGCTTTCTTT.

Turning to this clone: A read error may produce the germline difference seen at one junction end. The V call is TRBV2, the J call TRBJ1-1; a possible D gene is TRBD1 (5 bases). CDR3 length: 13 residues. Germline values: CDR1 SNHLY, CDR2 FYNNEI. CDR3 protein: CAGSREMNTEAFF. The CDR3 DNA reads as TGTGCCGGCAGCAGGGAAATGAACACTGAAGCTTTCTTT.

The chain carries TRBV27 and TRBJ2-1, with TRBD2 matching over 7 bases. The CDR3 contains 15 residues. The germline V gene encodes CDR1 MNHEY and CDR2 SMNVEV (reference sequence). Trimming removed 3 bases from V and 6 bases from J; junction bases left unmatched: 8. The CDR3 spells CASSFLASGLNEQFF. The DNA for the CDR3 is TGTGCCAGCAGTTTCCTGGCTAGCGGACTCAATGAGCAGTTCTTC.

This clone was counted between two and nine times. This chain uses TRBV29-1 with TRBJ2-7; a possible D gene is TRBD2 (6 bases). Germline V gives CDR1 SQVTM, CDR2 ANQGSEA. V lost 3 bases and J lost 4, with 16 bases in between. The CDR3 spans 14 residues. The CDR3 region is CSVEGLPGRYEQYF. The CDR3 DNA is TGCAGCGTTGAGGGACTCCCCGGTCGATACGAGCAGTACTTC.

The chain employs TRBV27 and TRBJ2-5, with TRBD2 matching over 8 bases. TRBJ2-7 explains the end of the DNA better; the J call may be wrong. This CDR3 comprises 14 residues. Germline V lookup: CDR1 MNHEY, CDR2 SMNVEV (reference sequence). DNA of the CDR3: TGTGCCAGCAAGCCGGGACTAGTGTTTTACGAGCAGTACTTC. Residues: CASKPGLVFYEQYF.